Below, 22 T cell receptor beta chains from the same sample are listed, as sequenced in a study of T cell responses to AZD1222 COVID-19 vaccine. The method was immunoSEQ multiplex PCR; TCRdb's version includes in-frame clones alone and lacks a portion of them. The sample holds about 78,000 clones; nearly 85% are singletons and the top ten take around 2.8%. Material: peripheral blood, obtained on day 0 of AZD1222 vaccination. Receptors were obtained from an adult in good health.

The gene calls are TRBV27 and TRBJ1-5; 7 positions agree with TRBD1. CDR1 is MNHEY and CDR2 is SMNVEV in the germline V gene (reference sequence). This CDR3 comprises 15 residues. Losses at the gene ends were 5 bases for V and 7 bases for J; bases not matched to a gene: 11. As DNA, the CDR3 is TGTGCCAGCAGTCCAGGGGGGGGGCAGGAGCAGCCCCAGCATTTT. Protein sequence: CASSPGGGQEQPQHF.

The chain joins TRBV9 to TRBJ2-3, with D possibly matching TRBD1 (6 bases). Deletions cut 4 bases from V and 6 bases from J, with 24 bases between. Germline CDR1 is SGDLS and CDR2 is YYNGEE. The CDR3 runs to 17 residues. The CDR3, as DNA: TGTGCCAGCAGCATACCTCTTTCAGGGGAAGGTTTGGATACGCAGTATTTT. Translating gives CASSIPLSGEGLDTQYF.

The V and J genes are TRBV12-3 or TRBV12-4 and TRBJ1-1; D is unresolved. The CDR3 has 11 amino acids. Trimming left V 8 bases short and J 8 bases short, with 12 bases between. CDR3 protein: CASGGRQEAFF. DNA of the CDR3: TGTGCCAGCGGAGGTCGCCAGGAAGCTTTCTTT.

The rearrangement uses TRBV10-1 and TRBJ1-1; TRBD1 aligns across 8 bases. Germline lookup yields CDR1 WNHNN and CDR2 SYGVQD (reference sequence). V gave up 5 bases and J gave up 4 bases; unmatched junction bases: 3. The CDR3 has 13 amino acids. The CDR3 DNA is TGCGCCAGCAGTCGTACAGGGGGCACTGAAGCTTTCTTT. It specifies CASSRTGGTEAFF.

The rearrangement uses TRBV7-8 and TRBJ1-1; D call uncertain. The germline V gene encodes CDR1 SGHVS and CDR2 FQNEAQ. The ends were cut back, 5 bases at V and 0 bases at J, with 13 bases in the middle. This CDR3 has 15 amino acids. CDR3 DNA sequence: TGTGCCAGCAGCCCCCGTTGGGATGTGAACACTGAAGCTTTCTTT. Residues: CASSPRWDVNTEAFF.

This chain connects TRBV6-1 to TRBJ2-2; D unresolved. Germline V lookup: CDR1 MNHNS, CDR2 SASEGT. The ends were cut back, 2 bases at V and 9 bases at J, with 7 bases in the middle. The CDR3 runs 12 residues. In nucleotides, the CDR3 is TGTGCCAGCAGTGAACCCCGGCGGGAGCTGTTTTTT. Its translation: CASSEPRRELFF.

This chain joins TRBV7-8 and TRBJ2-4; D perhaps matches TRBD1 (5 bases). Germline CDR1 reads SGHVS; CDR2 reads FQNEAQ. The CDR3 has 15 amino acids. Trimming removed 1 base at V and 8 bases at J, with 15 bases between. Here the CDR3 DNA reads TGTGCCAGCAGCTTAGTAGGCAGTCTAGGGGACATTCAGTACTTC. Translating it yields CASSLVGSLGDIQYF.

In this sample, this clone turned up a few times. This chain links TRBV7-9 with TRBJ2-5, with D perhaps matching TRBD1 (6 bases). In germline, CDR1 is SEHNR, CDR2 FQNEAQ (reference sequence). Trimming stripped 5 bases from V and 2 bases from J, with 18 bases between. The CDR3 is 16 residues long. The CDR3 reads CASSARQVGYQETQYF. The CDR3 bases are TGTGCCAGCAGCGCCAGACAGGTGGGGTATCAAGAGACCCAGTACTTC.

V is TRBV30 and J is TRBJ1-2; tentatively, D is TRBD1 (5 bases). This CDR3 is 14 amino acids long. V was clipped by 0 bases and J by 8 bases, with 16 bases between them. Germline V gives CDR1 GTSNPN, CDR2 SVGIG (reference sequence). In nucleotides, the CDR3 is TGTGCCTGGAGTGTACAATCGGGGACCTCGGGCTACACCTTC. Its protein product is CAWSVQSGTSGYTF.

This clone has a single count. The chain links TRBV11-2 to TRBJ1-5; 7 nucleotides agree with TRBD1. Germline CDR1 reads SGHAT; CDR2 reads FQNNGV. This CDR3 region has 14 residues. Trimming cost V 4 bases and J 4 bases; bases outside gene matches: 4. Here the CDR3 DNA reads TGTGCCAGCAGCTGGGGACAGCGAAATCAGCCCCAGCATTTT. This translates into CASSWGQRNQPQHF.

The rearrangement uses TRBV18 and TRBJ2-1; 9 bases agree with TRBD1. Trimming at V came to 5 bases and at J to 4 bases, leaving 9 bases not matched to a gene. Germline assignment: CDR1 KGHSH and CDR2 LQKENI. The CDR3 contains 16 residues. For the CDR3, the DNA is TGTGCCAGCTCAGCCCCGGAGGACAGGGGATACAATGAGCAGTTCTTC. Protein sequence: CASSAPEDRGYNEQFF. Using reference TRBV18 and TRBJ2-1 for the parts outside the CDR3, the full variable domain is NAGVMQNPRHLVRRRGQEARLRCSPMKGHSHVYWYRQLPEEGLKFMVYLQKENIIDESGMPKERFSAEFPKEGPSILRIQQVVRGDSAAYFCASSAPEDRGYNEQFFGPGTRLTVL.

The chain combines TRBV6-4 with TRBJ1-3; D remains ambiguous. Germline CDR1 reads MRHNA; CDR2 reads SNTAGT. CDR3 length: 10 residues. The V end lost 7 bases, the J end lost 7 bases, and 5 bases lay between the germline ends. The CDR3 sequence: CASIGNTIYF. In nucleotides, the CDR3 is TGTGCCAGCATCGGGAACACCATATATTTT.

The chain joins TRBV11-2 to TRBJ1-2; 8 nucleotides line up with TRBD1. This CDR3 comprises 16 residues. With V trimmed by 5 bases and J by 4 bases, 12 bases remained unmatched. The germline V gene has CDR1 SGHAT and CDR2 FQNNGV. This CDR3 reads CASSRTGRDLGYGYTF. CDR3 nucleotides: TGTGCCAGCAGCCGGACAGGGCGGGACTTAGGCTATGGCTACACCTTC.

V is TRBV5-4 and J is TRBJ2-7; no clear D. Per the germline V gene, CDR1 is SGHNT and CDR2 is YYREEE (reference sequence). Between the trimmed V and J ends, which lost 5 bases and 0 bases, there was a span of 6 bases. The CDR3 consists of 12 residues. The CDR3 sequence is CASSFDSYEQYF. The CDR3 nucleotides are TGTGCCAGCAGTTTCGACTCCTACGAGCAGTACTTC.

The rearrangement links TRBV19 to TRBJ1-2, with D possibly TRBD1 on 5 matching bases. CDR3 size: 15 residues. Germline CDR1 and CDR2: LNHDA and SQIVND (reference sequence). Trimming took 3 bases from V and 3 from J, leaving 14 bases between them. For the CDR3, the DNA is TGTGCCAGTAGTATGGACCGACAGAGCTACTATGGCTACACCTTC. Amino acid sequence: CASSMDRQSYYGYTF.

The chain is built from TRBV28 and TRBJ2-1; the match to TRBD1 covers 7 bases. This CDR3 spans 14 amino acids. Germline V lookup: CDR1 MDHEN, CDR2 SYDVKM. The V segment lost 6 bases and the J segment 5 bases; nucleotides outside the gene matches: 7. CDR3 nucleotide sequence: TGTGCCAGCAGCCCCGGGACAGCGGACAATGAGCAGTTCTTC. Amino acids: CASSPGTADNEQFF.

The chain links TRBV12-3 or TRBV12-4 to TRBJ1-2; 7 bases map to TRBD1. The CDR3 runs to 13 residues. Trimming cost V 6 bases and J 5 bases; bases outside gene matches: 6. The CDR3 nucleotides read TGTGCCAGCAGGCCCTCAGGGGGGTATGGCTACACCTTC. Translating it yields CASRPSGGYGYTF.

This chain connects TRBV7-2 to TRBJ1-5; D perhaps matches TRBD1 (5 bases). V gave up 3 bases and J gave up 2 bases, with 11 bases separating them. CDR1 is SGHTA, CDR2 FQGNSA, per germline. The CDR3 extends over 15 amino acids. This chain's CDR3 is CASSLDNFRNQPQHF. The CDR3 DNA reads TGTGCCAGCAGCTTGGACAATTTTCGCAATCAGCCCCAGCATTTT.

The J gene is TRBJ2-3, the V gene TRBV5-1; D is possibly TRBD2 (7 bases). Germline V gives CDR1 SGHRS, CDR2 YFSETQ. This CDR3 is 15 amino acids long. V was pared by 2 bases and J by 2 bases, with 12 bases between. CDR3 region: CASSLGGADTDTQYF. CDR3 nucleotides: TGCGCCAGCAGCTTAGGGGGGGCGGACACAGATACGCAGTATTTT.

The V call is TRBV5-1, the J call TRBJ2-7; TRBD1 matches 9 bases. Germline lookup yields CDR1 SGHRS and CDR2 YFSETQ. This CDR3 is built from 16 residues. Losses at the gene ends were 1 base for V and 0 bases for J; bases not matched to a gene: 5. The CDR3 here is CASSLTGTGSSYEQYF. CDR3 nucleotide sequence: TGCGCCAGCAGCTTGACCGGGACAGGGTCCTCCTACGAGCAGTACTTC. The full variable domain, in which reference TRBV5-1 and TRBJ2-7 provide the parts outside the CDR3, is KAGVTQTPRYLIKTRGQQVTLSCSPISGHRSVSWYQQTPGQGLQFLFEYFSETQRNKGNFPGRFSGRQFSNSRSEMNVSTLELGDSALYLCASSLTGTGSSYEQYFGPGTRLTVT.

The chain combines TRBV7-2 with TRBJ2-3, with TRBD2 identical over 8 bases. This CDR3 is 16 amino acids long. With 2 bases clipped from V and 1 base from J, the junction kept 5 bases outside the gene matches. The germline V gene encodes CDR1 SGHTA and CDR2 FQGNSA. The chain's CDR3 is CASSLTAGVGTDTQYF. DNA of the CDR3: TGTGCCAGCAGCTTAACAGCGGGAGTCGGCACAGATACGCAGTATTTT.

CDR3 in amino acids: CASSFGTGEYEQFF. In DNA form, the CDR3 reads TGTGCCAGCAGTTTTGGGACAGGGGAGTATGAGCAGTTCTTC. The J gene is TRBJ2-1, the V gene TRBV27, with 10 bases fitting TRBD1. CDR1 and CDR2 from the germline V gene are MNHEY and SMNVEV (reference sequence). Trimming at V came to 3 bases and at J to 8 bases, leaving 4 bases not matched to a gene. The CDR3 has 14 amino acids.